This paragraph reports one TCR beta chain. What it recognizes is unknown. Clones were read by immunoSEQ multiplex PCR, and TCRdb kept only the in-frame ones, dropping some. The top ten clones hold about 4% of a sample with some 52,000 clones, about 78% of them seen once. Germline values: CDR1 ENHRY, CDR2 SYGVKD. CDR3 size: 14 residues. The V and J ends lost 4 bases and 6 bases respectively, with 10 bases between them. The data are from a study of T cells in localized non-small cell lung cancer. Study-level points and caveats: Among the top 100 tumor clones, a median 57 appeared in adjacent lung.

The source of this sequence is a woman aged 35 to 70 with stage II lung adenocarcinoma. The sequences come from PBMCs, collected before any cancer treatment. V usage is TRBV10-3 and J usage is TRBJ1-6, with D perhaps matching TRBD1 (5 bases). CDR3 residues: CAISARDVNSPLHF. The CDR3 DNA reads TGTGCCATCAGTGCCCGGGACGTTAATTCACCCCTCCACTTT.